This T cell receptor beta chain originates from a study of identical twins. Germline CDR1 reads SGHVS; CDR2 reads FNYEAQ. The CDR3 length is 13 residues. Trimming removed 0 bases from V and 13 bases from J, with 13 bases in between. Unique molecular identifiers were present on cDNA, and template switching added a universal primer site. TCRdb ran MiXCR on the 5' RACE reads and lists one entry per CDR3 protein. The repertoire has about 1.7 million distinct CDR3 sequences, under 35% of them found once; the top ten carry about 0.27%. The sample was cord blood. The clonotype originates from a newborn girl in good health. The chain combines TRBV7-6 with TRBJ2-1; D call uncertain. The CDR3 here is CASSLASSTTQFF. In nucleotides, the CDR3 is TGTGCCAGCAGCTTAGCTTCGTCAACCACCCAGTTCTTC.